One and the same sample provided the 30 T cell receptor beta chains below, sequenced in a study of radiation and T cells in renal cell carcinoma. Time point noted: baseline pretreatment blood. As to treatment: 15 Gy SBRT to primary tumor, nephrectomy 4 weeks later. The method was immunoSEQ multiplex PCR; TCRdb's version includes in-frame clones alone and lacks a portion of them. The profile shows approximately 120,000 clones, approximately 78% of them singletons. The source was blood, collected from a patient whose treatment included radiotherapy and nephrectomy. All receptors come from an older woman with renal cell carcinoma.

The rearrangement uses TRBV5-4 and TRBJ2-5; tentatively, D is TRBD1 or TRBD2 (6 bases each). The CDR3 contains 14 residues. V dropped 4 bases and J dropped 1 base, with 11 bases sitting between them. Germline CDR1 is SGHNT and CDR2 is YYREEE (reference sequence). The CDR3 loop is CASSQGGIQETQYF. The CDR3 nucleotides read TGTGCCAGCAGCCAAGGGGGGATCCAAGAGACCCAGTACTTC.

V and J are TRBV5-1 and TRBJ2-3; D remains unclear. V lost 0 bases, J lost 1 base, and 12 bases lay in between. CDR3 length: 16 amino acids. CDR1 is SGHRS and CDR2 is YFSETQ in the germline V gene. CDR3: CASSLGPQRGTDTQYF. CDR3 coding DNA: TGCGCCAGCAGCTTGGGCCCGCAAAGGGGCACAGATACGCAGTATTTT.

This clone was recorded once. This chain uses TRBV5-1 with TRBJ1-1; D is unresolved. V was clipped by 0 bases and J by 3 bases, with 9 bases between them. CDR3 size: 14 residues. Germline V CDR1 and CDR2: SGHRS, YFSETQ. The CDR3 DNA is TGCGCCAGCAGCTTGGACGCGCGGGACACTGAAGCTTTCTTT. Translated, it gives CASSLDARDTEAFF.

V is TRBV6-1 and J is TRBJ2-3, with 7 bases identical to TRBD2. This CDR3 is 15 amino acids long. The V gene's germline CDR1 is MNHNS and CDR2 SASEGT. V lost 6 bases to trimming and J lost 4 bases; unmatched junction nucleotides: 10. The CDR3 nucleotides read TGTGCCAGCAGATTAGTGGGAGGGCCGGCAGATACGCAGTATTTT. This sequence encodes CASRLVGGPADTQYF.

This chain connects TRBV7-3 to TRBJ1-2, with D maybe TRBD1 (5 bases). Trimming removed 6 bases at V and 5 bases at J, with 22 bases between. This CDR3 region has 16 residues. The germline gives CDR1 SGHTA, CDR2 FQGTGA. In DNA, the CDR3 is TGTGCCAGCAGTTACGAACCGGGACTTTCTCCTTATGGCTACACCTTC. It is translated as CASSYEPGLSPYGYTF.

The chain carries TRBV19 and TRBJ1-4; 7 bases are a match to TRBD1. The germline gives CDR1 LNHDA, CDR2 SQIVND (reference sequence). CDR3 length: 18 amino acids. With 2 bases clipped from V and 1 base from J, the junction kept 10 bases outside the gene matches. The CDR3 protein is CASSISQGRMVTNEKLFF. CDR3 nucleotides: TGTGCCAGTAGTATATCACAGGGGCGGATGGTAACTAATGAAAAACTGTTTTTT.

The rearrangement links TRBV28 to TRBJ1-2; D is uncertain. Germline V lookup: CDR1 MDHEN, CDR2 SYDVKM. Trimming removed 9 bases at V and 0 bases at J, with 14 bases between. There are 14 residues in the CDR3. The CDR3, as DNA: TGTGCCAGTATTCCGGGAGCACCTAACTATGGCTACACCTTC. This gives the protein CASIPGAPNYGYTF.

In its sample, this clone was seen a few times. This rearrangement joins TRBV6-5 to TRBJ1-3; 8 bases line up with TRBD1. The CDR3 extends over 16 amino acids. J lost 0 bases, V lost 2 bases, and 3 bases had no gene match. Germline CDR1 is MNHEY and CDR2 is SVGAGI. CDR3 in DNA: TGTGCCAGCAGTTACCGGACAGGGAACTCTGGAAACACCATATATTTT. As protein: CASSYRTGNSGNTIYF.

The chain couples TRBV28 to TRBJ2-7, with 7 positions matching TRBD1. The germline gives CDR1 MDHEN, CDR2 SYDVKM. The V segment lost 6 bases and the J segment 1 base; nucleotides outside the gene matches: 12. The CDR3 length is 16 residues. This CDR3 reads CASSGKYRDRSYEQYF. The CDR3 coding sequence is TGTGCCAGCAGCGGAAAGTACCGGGACAGATCCTACGAGCAGTACTTC.

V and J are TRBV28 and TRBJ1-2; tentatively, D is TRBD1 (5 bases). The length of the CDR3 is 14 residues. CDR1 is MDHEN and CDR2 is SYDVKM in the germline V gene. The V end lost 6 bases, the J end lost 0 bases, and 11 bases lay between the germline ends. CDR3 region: CASRSGATNYGYTF. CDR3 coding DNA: TGTGCCAGCAGGTCCGGGGCGACTAACTATGGCTACACCTTC.

CDR3 protein: CASSRSASHGYTF. CDR3 bases: TGCGCCAGCAGCCGCTCTGCCTCTCATGGCTACACCTTC. The V gene is TRBV4-1, the J gene TRBJ1-2; D is unclear. V lost 4 bases, J lost 6 bases, and 12 bases lay in between. The CDR3 runs 13 residues. Germline lookup yields CDR1 MGHRA and CDR2 YSYEKL.

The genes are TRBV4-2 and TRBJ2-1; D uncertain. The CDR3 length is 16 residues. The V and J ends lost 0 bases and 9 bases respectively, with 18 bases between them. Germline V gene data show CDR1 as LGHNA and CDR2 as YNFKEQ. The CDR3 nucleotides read TGTGCCAGCAGCCAAGATTACACGAACCGCCCGTTTGAGCAGTTCTTC. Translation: CASSQDYTNRPFEQFF.

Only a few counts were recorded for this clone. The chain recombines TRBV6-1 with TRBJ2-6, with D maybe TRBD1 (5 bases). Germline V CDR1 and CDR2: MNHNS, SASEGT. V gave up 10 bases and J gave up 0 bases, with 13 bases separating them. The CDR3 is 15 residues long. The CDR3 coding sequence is TGTGCCACCTGGGGCTTAACCTCTGGGGCCAACGTCCTGACTTTC. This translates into CATWGLTSGANVLTF.

CDR3 DNA: TGCGCCAGCAGCTTGTTTTTAGGGGAGGGGAATGAGCAGTTCTTC. This encodes CASSLFLGEGNEQFF. V is TRBV5-1 and J is TRBJ2-1, with 7 bases lining up with TRBD2. V shed 1 base and J 7 bases; nucleotides not matched to a gene: 8. The CDR3 has 15 residues. Germline lookup yields CDR1 SGHRS and CDR2 YFSETQ.

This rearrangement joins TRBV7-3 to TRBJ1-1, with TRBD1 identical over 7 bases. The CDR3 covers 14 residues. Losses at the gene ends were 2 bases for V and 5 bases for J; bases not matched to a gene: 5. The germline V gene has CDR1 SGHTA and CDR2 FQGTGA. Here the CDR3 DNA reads TGTGCCAGCAGCTTAGAGGGGGCCGGAACTGAAGCTTTCTTT. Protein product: CASSLEGAGTEAFF.

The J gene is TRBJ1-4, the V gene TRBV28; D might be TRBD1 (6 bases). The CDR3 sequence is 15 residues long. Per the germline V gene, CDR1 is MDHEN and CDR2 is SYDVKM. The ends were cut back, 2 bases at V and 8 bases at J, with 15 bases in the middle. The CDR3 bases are TGTGCCAGCAGTTTACGTCGGCAGGGGCCCGAAAAACTGTTTTTT. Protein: CASSLRRQGPEKLFF.

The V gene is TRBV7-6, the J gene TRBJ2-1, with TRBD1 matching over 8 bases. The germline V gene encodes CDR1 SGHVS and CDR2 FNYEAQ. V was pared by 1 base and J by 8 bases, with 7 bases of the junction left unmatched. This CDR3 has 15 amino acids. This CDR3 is CASSLGADRAHEQFF. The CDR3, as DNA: TGTGCCAGCAGCTTAGGGGCGGACAGGGCCCATGAGCAGTTCTTC.

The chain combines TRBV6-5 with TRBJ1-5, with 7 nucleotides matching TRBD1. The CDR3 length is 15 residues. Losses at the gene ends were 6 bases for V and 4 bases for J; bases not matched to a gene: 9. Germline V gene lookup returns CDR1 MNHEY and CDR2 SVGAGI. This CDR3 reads CASRGAETGNQPQHF. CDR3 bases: TGTGCCAGCAGGGGGGCCGAGACAGGGAATCAGCCCCAGCATTTT.

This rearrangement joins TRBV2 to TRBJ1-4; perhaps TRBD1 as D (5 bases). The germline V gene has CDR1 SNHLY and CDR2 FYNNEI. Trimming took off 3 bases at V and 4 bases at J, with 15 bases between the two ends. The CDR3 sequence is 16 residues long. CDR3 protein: CASSDLGRKDNEKLFF. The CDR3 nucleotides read TGTGCCAGCAGTGATCTGGGGCGGAAGGATAATGAAAAACTGTTTTTT.

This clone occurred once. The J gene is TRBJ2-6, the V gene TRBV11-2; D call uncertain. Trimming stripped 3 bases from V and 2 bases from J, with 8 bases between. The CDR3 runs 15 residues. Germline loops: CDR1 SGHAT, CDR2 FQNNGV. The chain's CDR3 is CASSLGLTGANVLTF. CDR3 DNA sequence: TGTGCCAGCAGCTTGGGGTTAACTGGGGCCAACGTCCTGACTTTC.

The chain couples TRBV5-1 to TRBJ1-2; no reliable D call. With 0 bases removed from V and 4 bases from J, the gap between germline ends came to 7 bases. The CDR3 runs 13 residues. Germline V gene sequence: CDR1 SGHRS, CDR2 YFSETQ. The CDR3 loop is CASSLGGTYGYTF. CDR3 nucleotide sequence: TGCGCCAGCAGCTTGGGCGGAACCTATGGCTACACCTTC.

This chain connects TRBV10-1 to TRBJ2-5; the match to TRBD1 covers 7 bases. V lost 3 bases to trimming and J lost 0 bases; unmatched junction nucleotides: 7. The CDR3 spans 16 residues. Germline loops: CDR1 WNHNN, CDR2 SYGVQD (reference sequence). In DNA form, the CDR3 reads TGCGCCAGCAGTGATCGAGCCGGGACAGACCAAGAGACCCAGTACTTC. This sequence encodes CASSDRAGTDQETQYF.

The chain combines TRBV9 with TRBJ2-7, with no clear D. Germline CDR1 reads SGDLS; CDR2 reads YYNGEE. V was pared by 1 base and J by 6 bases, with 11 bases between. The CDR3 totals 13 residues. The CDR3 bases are TGTGCCAGCAGCGTAAATACAGTCACCGAGCAGTACTTC. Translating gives CASSVNTVTEQYF.

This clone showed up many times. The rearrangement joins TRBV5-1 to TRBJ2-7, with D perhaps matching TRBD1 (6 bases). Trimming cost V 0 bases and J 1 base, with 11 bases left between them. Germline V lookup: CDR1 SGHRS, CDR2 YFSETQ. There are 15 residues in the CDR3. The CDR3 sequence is CASSLGTVLSYEQYF. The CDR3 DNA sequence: TGCGCCAGCAGCTTGGGGACAGTTCTTTCCTACGAGCAGTACTTC.

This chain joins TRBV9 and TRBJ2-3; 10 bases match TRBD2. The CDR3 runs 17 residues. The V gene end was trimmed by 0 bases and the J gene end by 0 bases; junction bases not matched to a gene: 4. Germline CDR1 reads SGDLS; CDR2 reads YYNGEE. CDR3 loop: CASSVARAGGSTDTQYF. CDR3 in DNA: TGTGCCAGCAGCGTAGCACGAGCGGGGGGGAGCACAGATACGCAGTATTTT.

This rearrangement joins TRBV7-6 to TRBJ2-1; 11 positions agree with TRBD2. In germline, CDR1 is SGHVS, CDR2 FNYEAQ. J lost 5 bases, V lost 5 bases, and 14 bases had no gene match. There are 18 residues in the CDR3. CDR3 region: CASSPAKVLAGGNNEQFF. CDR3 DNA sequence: TGTGCCAGCAGCCCGGCAAAGGTCCTAGCGGGGGGTAACAATGAGCAGTTCTTC.

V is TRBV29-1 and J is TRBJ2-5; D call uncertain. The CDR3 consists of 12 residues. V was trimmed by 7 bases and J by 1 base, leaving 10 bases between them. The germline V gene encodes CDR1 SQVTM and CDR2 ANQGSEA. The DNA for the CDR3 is TGCAGCGAGCGCAGAAGCCAAGAGACCCAGTACTTC. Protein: CSERRSQETQYF.

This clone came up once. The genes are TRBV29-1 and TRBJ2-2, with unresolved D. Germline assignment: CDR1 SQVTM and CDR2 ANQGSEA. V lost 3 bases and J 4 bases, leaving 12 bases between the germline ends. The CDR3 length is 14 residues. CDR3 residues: CSVEVGFVTGELFF. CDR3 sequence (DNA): TGCAGCGTTGAGGTGGGATTTGTCACCGGGGAGCTGTTTTTT.

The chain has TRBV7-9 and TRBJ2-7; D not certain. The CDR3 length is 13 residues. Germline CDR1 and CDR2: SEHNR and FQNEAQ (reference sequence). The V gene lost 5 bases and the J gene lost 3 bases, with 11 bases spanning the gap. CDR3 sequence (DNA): TGTGCCAGCAGCGACCGATACAGCTACGAGCAGTACTTC. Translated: CASSDRYSYEQYF.

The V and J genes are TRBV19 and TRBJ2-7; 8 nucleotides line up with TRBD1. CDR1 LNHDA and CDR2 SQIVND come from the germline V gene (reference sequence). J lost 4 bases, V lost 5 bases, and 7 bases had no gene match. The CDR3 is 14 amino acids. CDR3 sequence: CASSLRQGRYEQYF. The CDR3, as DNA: TGTGCCAGTAGTCTTAGACAGGGGAGATACGAGCAGTACTTC. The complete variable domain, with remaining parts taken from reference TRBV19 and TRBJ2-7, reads DGGITQSPKYLFRKEGQNVTLSCEQNLNHDAMYWYRQDPGQGLRLIYYSQIVNDFQKGDIAEGYSVSREKKESFPLTVTSAQKNPTAFYLCASSLRQGRYEQYFGPGTRLTVT.